The T cell receptor (beta chain) described here comes from a study of sequential checkpoint blockade in melanoma. The CDR3 sequence is 13 residues long. V was trimmed by 9 bases and J by 0 bases, leaving 9 bases between them. The germline V gene has CDR1 ENHRY and CDR2 SYGVKD. Assay used: immunoSEQ multiplex PCR; TCRdb lists only in-frame clones, some missing. Among around 18,000 clones, around 68% were seen once, and the ten largest hold approximately 19%. Treatment denoted: randomized to nivolumab then ipilimumab (arm A) or the reverse (arm B). The sequence came from a human donor with melanoma. Source: CD8+ T cells sorted from blood (inferred from file names), taken from a patient given nivolumab and ipilimumab in sequence. The chain links TRBV10-3 to TRBJ2-1; D perhaps matches TRBD2 (5 bases). The CDR3, as DNA: TGTGCCATTACTGGAGGCTCCTACAATGAGCAGTTCTTC. Translated: CAITGGSYNEQFF.